The TCR beta chain under discussion was sequenced for a study of shared clonotypes between healthy human individuals (dated by TCRdb to 2020 to 2022). Background on the whole study: A couple of women and a few men aged 18 to 49 years were included in the cohort. Different laboratories and diverse techniques were used to prepare libraries and sequence TCR repertoires, to increase sequencing depth and limit assay-specific biases. To estimate repertoire size and how much clonotype sharing occurs between individuals, the study deeply sequenced the blood TCR repertoires of about 5 healthy adults. For each donor, three plates each were used for CD4 naive and CD4 memory, two plates were used for CD8 naive, and one plate was used for CD8 memory. Per donor, leukapheresis produced somewhere between about 0.9 and 9 billion PBMCs. The paper as a whole reports these results and caveats: Pairwise subsampling led to the expectation that sequencing depth would affect the degree of clonotype sharing among donors. Sampling was restricted to blood, and TCR repertoires in tissues likely differ from the TCR repertoires found in blood. Incomplete sequencing was indicated by rarefaction of sorted-subset datasets, despite the large sequencing depth. When a few donors were compared, the shared fraction of clonotypes was about 5.4% for naive CD4, around 4% for naive CD8, 2.3% for memory CD4, and 0.3% to 0.5% for memory CD8. Higher generation probabilities were observed for clonotypes shared by all four sorted-subset donors than for non-shared clonotypes. Because the study included a small number of donors, the genetic and exposure-history diversity represented was limited. Estimated clonotype richness was generally larger for naive than for memory subsets.

Details on this clone: It lacks a known antigen. No much larger clone is present one base from it, and per-base qualities are unavailable.

Sequences SGDLS (CDR1) and YYNGEE (CDR2) are obtained from the germline V gene. Trimming leaves V shorter by 2 bases and J shorter by 6 bases, with the junction holding 11 bases beyond the gene matches. The CDR3 goes from the cysteine to the phenylalanine over 17 residues. CDR3 DNA is the only sequence kept; it has 51 bases, read in frame from the first base. TCR CDR3 regions were amplified from genomic DNA by multiplex PCR using the deep immunoSEQ assay. Extracted genomic DNA from each cell subset was spread evenly across all wells of several immunoSEQ 96-well plates, with each plate serving as a replicate. For sorted subsets, about 200 ng genomic DNA, equal to tens of thousands of T cell genomes, was loaded into each replicate PCR. Purified libraries were measured with a Qubit 3.0 fluorometer, size-checked on a Bioanalyzer 2100, and measured again with the KAPA Library Quantification kit. Every immunoSEQ 96-well plate was sequenced on a separate single-read 150-cycle Illumina NextSeq 550 flow cell. In the authors' own workflow: Because only junctional sequences without quality scores were contained in the immunoSEQ output, filtering matching that applied to full-length reads could not be performed. To assign V/J genes and CDR3, sequences were annotated against IMGT germline references using PyIR, a Python wrapper for IgBLAST v1.9. Reads with weak V/J assignments (E-value above 1e-6), missing CDR3, stop codons, out-of-frame junctions, or ambiguous translated residues were removed. A V3J clonotype was defined by an identical inferred V gene, J gene, and CDR3 amino acid sequence. Percentage overlap between repertoires was calculated by dividing the number of shared unique clonotypes by the size of the smaller repertoire. RTK rarefaction, the Chao1 estimator, and Recon v2.1 estimates of unobserved clonotypes were used to assess repertoire richness. For all TCRbeta clonotypes obtained by the gDNA method from several donors, generation probabilities were computed with OLGA. TCRdb took over this immuneACCESS table, retaining in-frame rearrangements with V and J assigned. Such tables are incomplete; in checked studies, under half of the missing clones stem from an unresolved V gene, and the remainder is unexplained. V, J and clone size are taken as reported in that table, and D and trimming were inferred from the DNA itself. This sample holds over a million clones; about 80% were observed only once. Jointly, the top ten make up 0.5% to 0.6% of the sample.

The donors were healthy, HIV-negative adults with no recently reported acute infections or vaccinations. Every donor was a Caucasian adult residing in Nashville, Tennessee, USA. CD4+ T cells were enriched by magnetic negative selection; naive cells were then positively selected on CD45RA, and the negative fraction formed the memory subset. Blood was collected by leukapheresis, and PBMCs were isolated by Ficoll-Histopaque density gradient centrifugation and then cryopreserved in liquid nitrogen vapor phase. Analytical flow cytometry was used to check the purity and quantity of each magnetically sorted T cell population. Each sorted fraction had its genomic DNA isolated and then quantified by UV absorbance on a Nanodrop 2000c.

This sequence originates from a man younger than 30 in good health. Some clones in this sample may be carry-over from other donors' samples. The chain employs TRBV9 and TRBJ2-2, and TRBD2 aligns with 9 junction nucleotides. Sequencing was performed on memory CD4+ T cells from PBMCs. The cell subset or site tag for this specimen amounts to: CD45RA-negative fraction. The CDR3 protein sequence reads: CASSVGREGHYSGELFF. In nucleotides, the sequence is TGTGCCAGCAGCGTGGGGCGGGAGGGGCATTACTCCGGGGAGCTGTTTTTT.